This T cell receptor (beta chain) is from a study of blood T cell repertoires in COVID-19. Study details: Collection of acute and convalescent COVID-19 samples took place in the United States, Italy and Spain. The analysed material was cDNA or gDNA that came from T cells, B-cell-depleted T cells, or PBMCs.

As processed by the authors: Reference gene primers were amplified, and this amplification served to estimate nucleated cell counts. Only in-frame clones appear in the TCRdb table, and some are missing; sequencing was by immunoSEQ multiplex PCR. That table is the source of V, J and clone size, and D and trimming were worked out from the DNA. This sample has 200,000 to 250,000 clones, with about 80% found just once. Sequencing was performed on peripheral blood. The sequence was collected from a man younger than 40 who had recovered from COVID-19.

The CDR3 spells CASTLGGRDYEQYF. The CDR3 nucleotides are TGTGCCAGCACCCTAGGAGGGAGGGACTACGAGCAGTACTTC. This chain links TRBV7-9 with TRBJ2-7; TRBD2 agrees at 7 bases. V was pared by 7 bases and J by 3 bases, with 9 bases of the junction left unmatched. CDR3 length equals 14 residues. Germline V gene sequence: CDR1 SEHNR, CDR2 FQNEAQ (reference sequence).